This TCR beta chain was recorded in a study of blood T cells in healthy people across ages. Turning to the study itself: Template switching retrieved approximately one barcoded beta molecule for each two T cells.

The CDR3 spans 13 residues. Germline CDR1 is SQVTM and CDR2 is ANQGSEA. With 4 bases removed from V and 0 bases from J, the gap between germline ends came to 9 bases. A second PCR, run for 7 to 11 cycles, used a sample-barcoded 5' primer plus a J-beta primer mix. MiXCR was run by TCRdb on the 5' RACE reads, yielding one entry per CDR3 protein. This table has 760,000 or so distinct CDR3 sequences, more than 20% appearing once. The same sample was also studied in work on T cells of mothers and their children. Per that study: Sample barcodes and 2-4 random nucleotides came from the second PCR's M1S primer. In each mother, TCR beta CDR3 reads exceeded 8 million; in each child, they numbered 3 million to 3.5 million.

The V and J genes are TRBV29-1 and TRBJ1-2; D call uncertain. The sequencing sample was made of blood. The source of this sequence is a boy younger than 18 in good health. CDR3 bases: TGCAGCGTTGCTGGCGGAGCTAACTATGGCTACACCTTC. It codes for CSVAGGANYGYTF.